This section outlines one T cell receptor beta chain sequence together with its context. This clone's antigen is unknown. No qualities accompany the bases; no much larger clone lies one base away. The same CDR3 is also encoded by other DNA sequences in this sample. From a lookup of the germline V gene (reference sequence), CDR1 and CDR2 are LNHDA and SQIVND. From the cysteine up to the phenylalanine, the CDR3 has a length of 13 residues. Kept here is only the CDR3 DNA, which spans 39 bases and is read in frame from base 1. The trim is 3 bases for V and 3 bases for J, with a gap of 7 bases between the germline ends. This sample stems from a study of shared clonotypes between healthy human individuals (dated by TCRdb to 2020 to 2021). About the investigation overall: The cohort comprised two women and a few men aged 18 to 49 years. Per donor, three plates each were used for CD4 naive and CD4 memory, two for CD8 naive, and one for CD8 memory. Blood TCR repertoires of a handful of healthy adults were deeply sequenced to estimate repertoire size and the extent of clonotype sharing between individuals. To increase sequencing depth and limit assay-specific biases, TCR repertoire library preparation and sequencing were carried out by different laboratories using diverse techniques. Per donor, leukapheresis produced somewhere between about 0.9 and 9 billion PBMCs.

Here is what the overall study found, with its caveats: Based on pairwise subsampling, the degree of clonotype sharing among donors was expected to be affected by sequencing depth. Because the study included only a small number of donors, the genetic and exposure-history diversity represented was limited. Across a few donors, roughly 5.4% of naive CD4, roughly 3.5% of naive CD8, 2% to 2.5% of memory CD4, and approximately 0.4% of memory CD8 clonotypes were shared. Higher generation probabilities were observed for clonotypes shared by all four sorted-subset donors than for non-shared clonotypes. Sampling was restricted to blood, and TCR repertoires in tissues likely differ from the TCR repertoires found in blood. Naive subsets generally had larger estimated clonotype richness than memory subsets. Incomplete sequencing was indicated by rarefaction of sorted-subset datasets, despite the large sequencing depth.

Donors were healthy HIV-negative adults with no recently reported acute infections or vaccinations. Only Caucasian adults living in Nashville, Tennessee, USA were represented among the donors. CD4+ T cells were enriched by magnetic negative selection; naive cells were then positively selected on CD45RA, and the negative fraction formed the memory subset. Blood was collected by leukapheresis, and PBMCs were isolated by Ficoll-Histopaque density gradient centrifugation and then cryopreserved in liquid nitrogen vapor phase. Purity and quantity of every magnetically sorted T cell population were checked by analytical flow cytometry. Each sorted fraction had its genomic DNA isolated and then quantified by UV absorbance on a Nanodrop 2000c. Using the deep immunoSEQ assay, multiplex PCR amplified TCR CDR3 regions from genomic DNA. Extracted genomic DNA from each cell subset was distributed evenly across all wells of several immunoSEQ 96-well plates, and each plate was treated as a replicate. For sorted subsets, roughly 200 ng of genomic DNA, equivalent to 25,000 to 30,000 T cell genomes, went into each replicate PCR. The purified libraries were quantified using a Qubit 3.0 fluorometer, sized with a Bioanalyzer 2100, and then quantified again using the KAPA Library Quantification kit. Each immunoSEQ 96-well plate was sequenced on its own single-read 150-cycle Illumina NextSeq 550 flow cell. In the source study's methods: Because the immunoSEQ output held only junctional sequences and lacked quality scores, the filtering could not match the filtering applied to full-length reads. Sequences were annotated with PyIR, a Python wrapper for IgBLAST v1.9, using IMGT germline references to assign V/J genes and CDR3. Any read was removed if the V/J assignment was weak (E-value above 1e-6), the CDR3 was missing, or the read contained stop codons, out-of-frame junctions, or ambiguous translated residues. V3J clonotypes were defined as sequences sharing the same inferred V gene, J gene, and CDR3 amino acid sequence. Percentage overlap between repertoires was calculated by dividing the number of shared unique clonotypes by the size of the smaller repertoire. Repertoire richness was assessed with RTK rarefaction, the Chao1 estimator, and Recon v2.1 estimates of unobserved clonotypes. Generation probabilities were computed with OLGA for all TCRbeta clonotypes obtained by the gDNA method from four donors. The table comes from immuneACCESS by way of TCRdb, which keeps in-frame sequences with V and J called. Part of the clones is missing from these tables; in studies checked, under half for an unresolved V gene and the rest for unknown reasons. The V and J calls and clone size are taken from that table; D and trimming were inferred from the DNA. This sample gives over a million clones in total; roughly 96% of them show up just once. The ten most abundant clones make up about 1% of the sample.

In this chain, TRBV19 is recombined with TRBJ2-3, with a tentative D gene TRBD2 over 5 matching bases. This TCR was recovered from a man aged 30 to 45 in good health. The specimen was naive CD4+ T cells sorted from blood. Taken with the paper, the label for cell subset or site translates to: CD45RA+ positively selected. Here is the DNA: TGTGCCAGTAGTATTTTAGCGACAGATACGCAGTATTTT. Translated, it reads CASSILATDTQYF. With the portions outside the CDR3 filled from the reference TRBV19 and TRBJ2-3 genes, the complete variable region becomes DGGITQSPKYLFRKEGQNVTLSCEQNLNHDAMYWYRQDPGQGLRLIYYSQIVNDFQKGDIAEGYSVSREKKESFPLTVTSAQKNPTAFYLCASSILATDTQYFGPGTRLTVL.